This T cell receptor (beta chain) was recorded in a study of tissue T cells after allogeneic stem cell transplantation. General study findings and limits: TCR repertoires tracked anatomic similarity, regardless of disease or transplant status. Alloreactivity or antigen specificity of tissue TCRs was not determined; some clones might be host cells. In patients and mice, blood and spleen missed much of tissue repertoire.

Trimming took off 1 base at V and 8 bases at J, with 4 bases between the two ends. The CDR3 has 11 amino acids. Per the germline V gene, CDR1 is LGHNA and CDR2 is YSYQKL. This clone was observed a single time. Its antigen is unknown. Mouse gene names apply. The read is 1 residue too short to cover the CDR3 end, so that end is filled in from the germline J gene. Produced via immunoSEQ multiplex PCR; TCRdb's table is partial and in-frame only. The sample carries nearly 50,000 clones, less than 75% recorded once. This TCR was sampled from a pool of C57BL/6 mice in good health. This chain links TRBV2 with TRBJ2-4; D remains unclear. The sample consisted of sorted cells pooled from one or two spleens. CDR3 loop: CASSQGVTLYF. The CDR3 DNA, read in part, is TGTGCCAGCAGCCAAGGGGTCACCTTGTAC. Drawing the rest from reference TRBV2 and TRBJ2-4, the complete variable domain is DPKIIQKPKYLVAVTGSEKILICEQYLGHNAMYWYRQSAKKPLEFMFSYSYQKLMDNQTASSRFQPQSSKKNHLDLQITALKPDDSATYFCASSQGVTLYFGAGTRLSVL.